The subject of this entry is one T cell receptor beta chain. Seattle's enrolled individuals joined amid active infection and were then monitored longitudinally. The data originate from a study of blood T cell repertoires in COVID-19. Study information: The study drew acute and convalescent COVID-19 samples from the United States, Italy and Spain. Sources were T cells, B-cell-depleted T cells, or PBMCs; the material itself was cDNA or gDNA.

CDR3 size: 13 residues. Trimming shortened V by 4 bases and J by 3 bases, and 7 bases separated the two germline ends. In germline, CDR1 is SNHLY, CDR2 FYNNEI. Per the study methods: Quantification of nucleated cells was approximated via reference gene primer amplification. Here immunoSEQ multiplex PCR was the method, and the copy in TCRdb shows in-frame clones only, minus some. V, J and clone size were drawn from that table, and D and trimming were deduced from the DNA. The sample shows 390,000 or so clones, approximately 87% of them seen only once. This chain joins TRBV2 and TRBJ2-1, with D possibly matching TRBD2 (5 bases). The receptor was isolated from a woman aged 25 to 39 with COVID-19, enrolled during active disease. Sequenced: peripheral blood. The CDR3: CASSGLLYNEQFF. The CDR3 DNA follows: TGTGCCAGCAGTGGACTACTCTACAATGAGCAGTTCTTC.